What follows are 22 T cell receptor beta chains derived from one specimen sequenced in a study of T cells in Graves' hyperthyroidism and ophthalmopathy. Template material for amplifying TCR beta CDR3 regions consisted of RNA transcripts. An initial round of RT-PCR targeting the TCR CDR3 relied on the HTBI primer set. MiXCR was run by TCRdb on the multiplex PCR reads, yielding one entry per CDR3 protein. The sample yields 360,000 or so distinct CDR3 sequences, about 20% seen once. Sequencing was done on a sample of blood. The receptors derive from a woman between 18 and 30 years old with Graves' hyperthyroidism.

This clonotype was seen repeatedly, ten times or more. The rearrangement links TRBV6-2 or TRBV6-3 to TRBJ1-1; 7 positions agree with TRBD1. V shed 2 bases and J 3 bases; nucleotides not matched to a gene: 15. This CDR3 has 18 amino acids. Germline-derived CDR1 and CDR2 are MNHEY and SVGEGT. This CDR3 reads CASSYDISTGSMDTEAFF. CDR3 DNA: TGTGCCAGCAGTTACGATATTTCGACAGGGTCCATGGACACTGAAGCTTTCTTT.

This sequence joins TRBV2 and TRBJ1-2, with 7 positions matching TRBD1. With 0 bases clipped from V and 4 bases from J, the junction kept 2 bases outside the gene matches. Germline CDR1 reads SNHLY; CDR2 reads FYNNEI. This CDR3 spans 14 amino acids. The CDR3 spells CASSEAGDSYGYTF. The CDR3 DNA sequence: TGTGCCAGCAGTGAAGCAGGGGACAGCTATGGCTACACCTTC. The full variable domain, in which reference TRBV2 and TRBJ1-2 provide the parts outside the CDR3, is EPEVTQTPSHQVTQMGQEVILRCVPISNHLYFYWYRQILGQKVEFLVSFYNNEISEKSEIFDDQFSVERPDGSNFTLKIRSTKLEDSAMYFCASSEAGDSYGYTFGSGTRLTVV.

This chain links TRBV25-1 with TRBJ1-5, with D hard to call. The CDR3 is 15 amino acids. Trimming removed 4 bases from V and 4 bases from J, with 14 bases in between. Germline V lookup: CDR1 MGHDK, CDR2 SYGVNS. The CDR3 nucleotides read TGTGCCAGCAGTGGAGCCCCGGAGGGTAATCAGCCCCAGCATTTT. The encoded protein is CASSGAPEGNQPQHF.

This clonotype was counted at least ten times. The genes are TRBV7-2 and TRBJ1-5, with 8 nucleotides matching TRBD1. V lost 5 bases, J lost 6 bases, and 9 bases stayed unmatched. The CDR3 spans 15 residues. Germline V gene sequence: CDR1 SGHTA, CDR2 FQGNSA. CDR3 DNA: TGTGCCAGCAGCGCAGGTCAGGGGGCTAGTCAGCCCCAGCATTTT. The encoded protein is CASSAGQGASQPQHF. Full variable domain (outside the CDR3, taken from reference TRBV7-2 and TRBJ1-5): GAGVSQSPSNKVTEKGKDVELRCDPISGHTALYWYRQSLGQGLEFLIYFQGNSAPDKSGLPSDRFSAERTGGSVSTLTIQRTQQEDSAVYLCASSAGQGASQPQHFGDGTRLSIL.

In its sample, this clonotype was seen many times. The J gene is TRBJ1-2, the V gene TRBV6-1; D gene uncertain. This CDR3 is 14 amino acids long. Trimming took 5 bases from V and 4 from J, leaving 14 bases between them. In germline, CDR1 is MNHNS, CDR2 SASEGT. The CDR3 coding sequence is TGTGCCAGCAGTAAAAGCGCCGGGCCCTATGGCTACACCTTC. It codes for CASSKSAGPYGYTF.

This clonotype has more than one count but fewer than ten. The chain employs TRBV28 and TRBJ2-1; D remains unclear. CDR3 length: 16 amino acids. Trimming cost V 7 bases and J 3 bases, with 19 bases left between them. Germline assignment: CDR1 MDHEN and CDR2 SYDVKM. The CDR3, as DNA: TGTGCCAGCACTGCCACCCGACCGACCGACTACAATGAGCAGTTCTTC. It specifies CASTATRPTDYNEQFF.

This clonotype was observed at least ten times. The chain carries TRBV6-5 and TRBJ1-3, with D possibly TRBD1 on 6 matching bases. CDR3 length: 14 residues. CDR1 and CDR2 (germline): MNHEY, SVGAGI. V was clipped by 7 bases and J by 9 bases, with 19 bases between them. CDR3 in amino acids: CASTRQARGATIYF. The CDR3 nucleotides read TGTGCCAGCACCCGACAGGCTAGGGGAGCCACCATATATTTT.

The table lists this clonotype with a few counts. The gene calls are TRBV18 and TRBJ2-7, with D possibly being TRBD1 or TRBD2 (6 bases each). This CDR3 comprises 14 residues. Looked up from germline, CDR1 is KGHSH and CDR2 is LQKENI. Trimming shortened V by 3 bases and J by 7 bases, and 16 bases separated the two germline ends. The CDR3 region has the DNA TGTGCCAGCTCACCGGGGGGCGCGCAGTCAGAGCAGTACTTC. Its protein is CASSPGGAQSEQYF.

Many counts were recorded for this clonotype. The chain employs TRBV28 and TRBJ1-3; possible D gene TRBD1, 5 bases. V lost 4 bases to trimming and J lost 4 bases, with 17 bases between them. The germline CDR1 and CDR2 sequences are MDHEN and SYDVKM. This CDR3 region has 16 residues. The CDR3 coding sequence is TGTGCCAGCAGTTCCCCCTCTGGGGGTCGGGGAAACACCATATATTTT. This gives the protein CASSSPSGGRGNTIYF.

This clonotype was detected ten times or more. This chain connects TRBV27 to TRBJ1-2; the D is unclear. The germline gives CDR1 MNHEY, CDR2 SMNVEV (reference sequence). Trimming took off 6 bases at V and 6 bases at J, with 17 bases between the two ends. This CDR3 has 14 amino acids. CDR3 sequence reads: CASRRTAQGDGYTF. The CDR3 bases are TGTGCCAGCAGGAGGACGGCGCAAGGCGATGGCTACACCTTC.

This clonotype was seen ten or more times. This rearrangement joins TRBV9 to TRBJ1-2, with D unresolved. The length of the CDR3 is 17 residues. Trimming cost V 0 bases and J 5 bases, with 20 bases left between them. Germline CDR1 is SGDLS and CDR2 is YYNGEE. CDR3 residues: CASSVEAHAGRGYGYTF. CDR3 sequence (DNA): TGTGCCAGCAGCGTAGAAGCCCACGCGGGTCGGGGTTATGGCTACACCTTC.

This clonotype was observed many times. V usage is TRBV4-2 and J usage is TRBJ2-3, with 11 bases matching TRBD2. V lost 3 bases, J lost 4 bases, and 3 bases stayed unmatched. The CDR3 is 15 residues long. CDR1 is LGHNA, CDR2 YNFKEQ, per germline. CDR3 residues: CASSHSGGGADTQYF. The CDR3 DNA reads as TGTGCCAGCAGCCATAGCGGGGGGGGCGCAGATACGCAGTATTTT.

This clonotype was seen only a few times. The rearrangement links TRBV5-1 to TRBJ2-5, with D hard to call. Germline loops: CDR1 SGHRS, CDR2 YFSETQ. The germline V and J ends were trimmed by 0 bases and 0 bases, with 12 bases remaining between them. The CDR3 loop spans 16 amino acids. In nucleotides, the CDR3 is TGCGCCAGCAGCTTGGGTGTCCAGCTTCACCAAGAGACCCAGTACTTC. The encoded protein is CASSLGVQLHQETQYF.

This clonotype was observed at least ten times. The chain combines TRBV3-1 with TRBJ2-7; D gene uncertain. This CDR3 contains 13 residues. Germline V gene lookup returns CDR1 LGHDT and CDR2 YNNKEL (reference sequence). The V end was cut by 5 bases, the J end by 3 bases, with 11 bases between. CDR3 bases: TGTGCCAGCAGCAAGGGCCGAGGCTACGAGCAGTACTTC. Amino acids: CASSKGRGYEQYF.

Note on this clonotype: One junction end does not reproduce the germline sequence, and a read error may be involved. The genes are TRBV6-5 and TRBJ1-1, with TRBD1 matching over 8 bases. Germline CDR1 and CDR2: MNHEY and SVGAGI. The CDR3 is 15 amino acids. CDR3 DNA sequence: TGTGCCAGCAGTCACGCAGGGGGCTTGAACACTGAAGCTTGCTTC. This sequence encodes CASSHAGGLNTEACF.

This clonotype was seen a handful of times. CDR3 loop: CASSQSSGSTQYF. CDR3 nucleotides: TGCGCCAGCAGCCAAAGTTCGGGTTCGACCCAGTACTTC. V usage is TRBV4-1 and J usage is TRBJ2-5; D gene unclear. CDR3 length: 13 amino acids. From germline, CDR1 is MGHRA and CDR2 YSYEKL. Trimming pared 2 bases from V and 7 bases from J, leaving 11 bases between.

This clonotype was seen repeatedly, ten times or more. The gene calls are TRBV20-1 and TRBJ2-5, with D unresolved. Per the germline V gene, CDR1 is DFQATT and CDR2 is SNEGSKA (reference sequence). The V gene lost 3 bases and the J gene lost 1 base, with 6 bases spanning the gap. The CDR3 consists of 12 residues. This CDR3 reads CSASSGQETQYF. CDR3 DNA sequence: TGCAGTGCTAGCTCCGGCCAAGAGACCCAGTACTTC.

The sample holds many counts of this clonotype. The chain combines TRBV4-1 with TRBJ1-2; 8 bases line up with TRBD1. V shed 2 bases and J 4 bases; nucleotides not matched to a gene: 6. CDR1 is MGHRA and CDR2 is YSYEKL in the germline V gene. There are 15 residues in the CDR3. CDR3 DNA: TGCGCCAGCAGCCAACTTGCAGACAGGGGCTATGGCTACACCTTC. Its translation is CASSQLADRGYGYTF.

The genes are TRBV12-3 or TRBV12-4 and TRBJ2-5; no definite D call. The V end lost 5 bases, the J end lost 0 bases, and 7 bases lay between the germline ends. The CDR3 has 13 residues. CDR3 protein: CASSLEDQETQYF. In nucleotides, the CDR3 is TGTGCCAGCAGTCTCGAAGACCAAGAGACCCAGTACTTC.

The chain is built from TRBV7-2 and TRBJ1-5; D is possibly TRBD1 (5 bases). This CDR3 spans 15 amino acids. The germline gives CDR1 SGHTA, CDR2 FQGNSA. The ends were cut back, 4 bases at V and 5 bases at J, with 15 bases in the middle. The CDR3 sequence is CASSSGGLRDQPQHF. CDR3 coding DNA: TGTGCCAGCAGCTCCGGGGGGTTAAGGGATCAGCCCCAGCATTTT.

This clonotype was counted many times. J is TRBJ2-7 and V is TRBV5-1; the D gene could be TRBD1 or TRBD2 (7 bases each). V was pared by 1 base and J by 6 bases, with 14 bases between. Looked up from germline, CDR1 is SGHRS and CDR2 is YFSETQ. This CDR3 has 14 residues. Here the CDR3 DNA reads TGCGCCAGCAGCTTGTCTGCAGGGGGGGTCGAGCAGTACTTC. Protein sequence: CASSLSAGGVEQYF. Full variable domain (remainder filled in from reference TRBV5-1 and TRBJ2-7): KAGVTQTPRYLIKTRGQQVTLSCSPISGHRSVSWYQQTPGQGLQFLFEYFSETQRNKGNFPGRFSGRQFSNSRSEMNVSTLELGDSALYLCASSLSAGGVEQYFGPGTRLTVT.

This clonotype was counted at least ten times. This chain links TRBV7-8 with TRBJ1-2; D is unresolved. The CDR3 is 14 residues long. V was clipped by 3 bases and J by 2 bases, with 10 bases between them. Germline V gives CDR1 SGHVS, CDR2 FQNEAQ. CDR3 nucleotide sequence: TGTGCCAGCAGCTTCAACCTAAGGAACTATGGCTACACCTTC. Protein sequence: CASSFNLRNYGYTF.